This is a list of T cell receptor beta chains from one sample in a study of cytomegalovirus exposure and HLA in healthy donors. The data were produced by immunoSEQ multiplex PCR, yet TCRdb's version contains in-frame clones alone and is incomplete. The sample includes about 120,000 clones, 75% to 90% of them seen just once. Sequencing input: PBMCs. These receptor sequences come from a young man in good health and CMV-seronegative. CDR3s leave out the opening cysteine and the closing phenylalanine or tryptophan.

V gene	J gene	CDR3 protein
TRBV7-8	TRBJ1-1	ASSLDGGLRGRRTEAF
TRBV18	TRBJ2-5	ASSPPARAETQY
TRBV27	TRBJ2-5	ASSLSSTSGSGWETQY
TRBV19	TRBJ2-7	ASSIYGLAGHYEQY
TRBV5-1	TRBJ2-7	ASSFSSGNREQY
TRBV18	TRBJ1-1	ASSWDRENTEAF
TRBV5-1	TRBJ1-2	ASSLGSGWTYGYP
TRBV7-8	TRBJ1-1	ASSILGTMNTEAF
TRBV5-1	TRBJ2-2	ASRLAGGPTGELF
TRBV28	TRBJ2-7	ASSTRDRRYEQY
TRBV9	TRBJ2-1	ASSPTGGLSTGNEQF
TRBV6-1	TRBJ2-1	ASSESSGRPDNEQF
TRBV5-6	TRBJ2-2	ASSLYTTVTGELF
TRBV7-2	TRBJ2-2	ASSPTTDRGRHTGELF
TRBV5-4	TRBJ1-4	ASSPGEGDEKLF
TRBV5-1	-	ASSLGSGGLEQY
TRBV27	TRBJ2-2	ASSLSQGGTGELF
TRBV9	TRBJ1-2	ASGLGPGSPYGYT
TRBV10-2	TRBJ1-3	ASSDGRGSGNTIY
TRBV5-6	TRBJ2-4	ASSLAWGGRDIQY
TRBV5-4	-	ASSQGLAVYEQY
TRBV28	TRBJ1-2	ASSLLPGVANYGYT
TRBV7-2	TRBJ2-7	ASSPRAHEQY